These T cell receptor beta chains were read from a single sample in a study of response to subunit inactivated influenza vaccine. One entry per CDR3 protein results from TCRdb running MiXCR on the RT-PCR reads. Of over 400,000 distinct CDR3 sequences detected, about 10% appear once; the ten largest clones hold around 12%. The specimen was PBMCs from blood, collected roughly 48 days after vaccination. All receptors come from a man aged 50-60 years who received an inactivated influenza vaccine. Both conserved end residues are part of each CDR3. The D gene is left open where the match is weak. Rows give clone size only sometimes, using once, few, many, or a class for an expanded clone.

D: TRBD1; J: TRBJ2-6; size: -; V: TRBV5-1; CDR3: CASSSTGGGANVLTF; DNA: TGCGCCAGCAGCTCAACAGGGGGCGGGGCCAACGTCCTGACTTTC
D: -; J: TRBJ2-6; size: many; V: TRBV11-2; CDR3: CASSPAPRSGANVLTF; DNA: TGTGCCAGCAGCCCCGCCCCGCGCTCTGGGGCCAACGTCCTGACTTTC
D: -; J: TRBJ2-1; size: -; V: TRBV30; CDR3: CAWSVSYEQFF; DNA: TGTGCCTGGAGTGTATCTTATGAGCAGTTCTTC
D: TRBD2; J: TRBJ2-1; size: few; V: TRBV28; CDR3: CASSIPGLAGNEQFF; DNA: TGTGCCAGCAGCATTCCGGGACTAGCGGGTAATGAGCAGTTCTTC
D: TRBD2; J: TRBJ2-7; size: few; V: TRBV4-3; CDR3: CASSQGTSDYHEQYF; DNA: TGCGCCAGCAGCCAAGGGACTAGCGACTACCACGAGCAGTACTTC
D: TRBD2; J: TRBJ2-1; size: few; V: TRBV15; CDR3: CATSRDLGGSVHEQFF; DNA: TGTGCCACCAGCAGAGATTTGGGCGGGAGTGTCCATGAGCAGTTCTTC
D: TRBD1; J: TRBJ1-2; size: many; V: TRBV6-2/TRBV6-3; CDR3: CASSYSLGQGDYGYTF; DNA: TGTGCCAGCAGTTACTCCCTCGGACAGGGGGACTATGGCTACACCTTC
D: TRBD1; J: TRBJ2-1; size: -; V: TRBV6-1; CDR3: CASSIHWTGGNEQFF; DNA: TGTGCCAGCAGTATCCACTGGACAGGGGGTAATGAGCAGTTCTTC
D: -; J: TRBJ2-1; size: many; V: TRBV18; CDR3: CASSPPNDDNEQFF; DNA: TGTGCCAGCTCACCTCCCAACGATGACAATGAGCAGTTCTTC
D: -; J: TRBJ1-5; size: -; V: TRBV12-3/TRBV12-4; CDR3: CASSSSGTSNQPQHF; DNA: TGTGCCAGCAGTTCATCCGGGACCAGCAATCAGCCCCAGCATTTT
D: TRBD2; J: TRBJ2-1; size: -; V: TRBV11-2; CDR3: CASSLDLAGGPHNEQFF; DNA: TGTGCCAGCAGCTTAGATCTAGCGGGGGGGCCCCACAATGAGCAGTTCTTC
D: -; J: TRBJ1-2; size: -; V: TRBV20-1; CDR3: CSATTDGYTF; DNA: TGCAGTGCTACGACGGATGGCTACACCTTC
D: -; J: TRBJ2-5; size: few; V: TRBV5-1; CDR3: CASSSGPEETQYF; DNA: TGCGCCAGCAGCTCGGGGCCTGAGGAGACCCAGTACTTC
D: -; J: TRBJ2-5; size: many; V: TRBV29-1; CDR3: CSVRRGDRGTQYF; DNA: TGCAGCGTCCGAAGGGGGGACCGAGGGACCCAGTACTTC
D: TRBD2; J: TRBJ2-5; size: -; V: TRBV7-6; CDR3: CASSFGGGAKETQYF; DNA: TGTGCCAGCAGCTTTGGCGGGGGGGCAAAGGAGACCCAGTACTTC
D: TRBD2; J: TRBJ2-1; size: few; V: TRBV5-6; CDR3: CASSLAGLAAYNEQFF; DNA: TGTGCCAGCAGCTTGGCTGGGCTAGCGGCATACAATGAGCAGTTCTTC
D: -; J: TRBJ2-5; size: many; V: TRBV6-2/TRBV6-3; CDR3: CASSYPSRELAETQYF; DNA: TGTGCCAGCAGTTACCCATCCAGAGAATTGGCCGAGACCCAGTACTTC
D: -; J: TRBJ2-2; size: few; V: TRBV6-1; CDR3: CASTVRPTVPGELFF; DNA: TGTGCCAGCACCGTCCGCCCTACAGTCCCCGGGGAGCTGTTTTTT
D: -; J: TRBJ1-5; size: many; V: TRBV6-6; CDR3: CATGGSNQPQHF; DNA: TGTGCCACGGGGGGGAGCAATCAGCCCCAGCATTTT
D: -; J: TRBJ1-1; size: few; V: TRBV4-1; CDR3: CASSRDLSMNTEAFF; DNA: TGCGCCAGCAGCCGCGATTTATCGATGAACACTGAAGCTTTCTTT
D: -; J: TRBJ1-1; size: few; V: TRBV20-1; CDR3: CSARWSRKPGTEAFF; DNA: TGCAGTGCTAGATGGAGCAGAAAACCAGGCACTGAAGCTTTCTTT
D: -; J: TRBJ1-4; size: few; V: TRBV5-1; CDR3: CASSLGRSYEKLFF; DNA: TGCGCCAGCAGCTTAGGACGGTCCTATGAAAAACTGTTTTTT
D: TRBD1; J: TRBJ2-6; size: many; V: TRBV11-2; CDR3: CASSLEGQGSGANVLTF; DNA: TGTGCCAGCAGCTTAGAGGGACAGGGTTCTGGGGCCAACGTCCTGACTTTC
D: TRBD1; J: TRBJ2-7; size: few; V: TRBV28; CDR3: CASSLYWTGAYEQYF; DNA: TGTGCCAGCAGTTTATACTGGACAGGAGCCTACGAGCAGTACTTC
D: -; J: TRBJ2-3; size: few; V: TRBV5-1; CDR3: CASSLARVARTDTQYF; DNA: TGCGCCAGCAGCTTGGCCAGGGTAGCTCGCACAGATACGCAGTATTTT
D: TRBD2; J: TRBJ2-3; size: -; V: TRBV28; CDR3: CASSVARAGGPSAAIVDTQYF; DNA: TGTGCCAGCAGTGTAGCTAGGGCGGGAGGGCCTAGTGCTGCGATTGTGGATACGCAGTATTTT
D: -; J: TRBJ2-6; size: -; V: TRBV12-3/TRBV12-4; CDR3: CASSRVGGAGANVLTF; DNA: TGTGCCAGCAGCCGAGTTGGGGGTGCGGGGGCCAACGTCCTGACTTTC